Each of the 20 T cell receptor beta chains below was sequenced from the same sample in a study of blood T cell repertoires in COVID-19. The table came from immunoSEQ multiplex PCR; TCRdb's copy has only in-frame clones and leaves some out. The data show about 190,000 clones, 90% seen once. Sequenced: peripheral blood. These receptors all come from a man aged 50 or older with acute or convalescent COVID-19.

J is TRBJ2-7 and V is TRBV9; D uncertain. With 1 base removed from V and 1 base from J, the gap between germline ends came to 6 bases. From germline, CDR1 is SGDLS and CDR2 YYNGEE. The CDR3 is 13 amino acids. The CDR3 DNA reads TGTGCCAGCAGCGTATCCGGTTCCTACGAGCAGTACTTC. It translates to CASSVSGSYEQYF.

This chain connects TRBV6-2 or TRBV6-3 to TRBJ2-7; 12 bases match TRBD2. The CDR3 spans 17 residues. CDR1 MNHEY and CDR2 SVGEGT come from the germline V gene. V was pared by 6 bases and J by 2 bases, with 11 bases of the junction left unmatched. CDR3 residues: CASSKIRTSGDTYEQYV. The DNA of the CDR3 is TGTGCCAGCAGCAAAATTCGGACTAGCGGGGATACCTACGAGCAGTACGTC.

DNA of the CDR3: TGTGCCACCAGTGTGACAGGGTCGAACACCGGGGAGCTGTTTTTT. It encodes CATSVTGSNTGELFF. V and J are TRBV24-1 and TRBJ2-2, with 7 bases aligning to TRBD1. The CDR3 length is 15 residues. Germline lookup yields CDR1 KGHDR and CDR2 SFDVKD. V lost 5 bases, J lost 0 bases, and 2 bases stayed unmatched.

The J gene is TRBJ2-1, the V gene TRBV28, with D maybe TRBD1 (6 bases). The CDR3 has 18 amino acids. The germline V gene has CDR1 MDHEN and CDR2 SYDVKM. With 2 bases removed from V and 2 bases from J, the gap between germline ends came to 19 bases. The CDR3 nucleotides read TGTGCCAGCAGTTTAAGCCGTCCGACAGGTAGAACCTACAATGAGCAGTTCTTC. This gives the protein CASSLSRPTGRTYNEQFF.

This clone appeared once. V and J are TRBV27 and TRBJ2-2, with D possibly TRBD1 on 6 matching bases. This CDR3 is 15 amino acids long. The germline CDR1 and CDR2 sequences are MNHEY and SMNVEV (reference sequence). V lost 3 bases, J lost 2 bases, and 10 bases lay in between. The CDR3 nucleotides are TGTGCCAGCAGTTTCGGACAGCTTAACACCGGGGAGCTGTTTTTT. It is translated as CASSFGQLNTGELFF.

This clone is a singleton in its sample. The chain links TRBV5-4 to TRBJ2-7; 10 bases line up with TRBD2. J was trimmed by 4 bases and V by 4 bases; bases with no gene match: 8. The CDR3 contains 15 residues. The germline gives CDR1 SGHNT, CDR2 YYREEE (reference sequence). CDR3 sequence: CASSRLAGVGYEQYF. Here the CDR3 DNA reads TGTGCCAGCAGCCGTCTAGCGGGAGTAGGTTACGAGCAGTACTTC.

The rearrangement uses TRBV28 and TRBJ2-3, with TRBD2 identical over 9 bases. The CDR3 is 16 amino acids. V dropped 5 bases and J dropped 7; count of bases not matched to a gene: 13. Germline lookup yields CDR1 MDHEN and CDR2 SYDVKM. This chain's CDR3 is CASSPTPSGGTNTQYF. The CDR3 nucleotides are TGTGCCAGCAGTCCTACACCGAGCGGGGGGACCAATACGCAGTATTTT.

The chain joins TRBV5-4 to TRBJ2-2; 8 bases line up with TRBD2. V lost 4 bases and J lost 4; bases outside the gene matches: 3. The germline CDR1 and CDR2 sequences are SGHNT and YYREEE (reference sequence). This CDR3 contains 14 residues. CDR3 residues: CASSPGRVTGELFF. CDR3 sequence (DNA): TGTGCCAGCAGCCCCGGGAGGGTCACCGGGGAGCTGTTTTTT.

The chain has TRBV12-3 or TRBV12-4 and TRBJ1-5; D is possibly TRBD1 (5 bases). The CDR3 totals 13 residues. V was trimmed by 7 bases and J by 6 bases, leaving 13 bases between them. CDR3 protein: CASTGDFGQPQHF. For the CDR3, the DNA is TGTGCCAGCACTGGGGACTTCGGTCAGCCCCAGCATTTT.

The genes are TRBV6-6 and TRBJ2-7; TRBD1 might be the D (5 bases). The CDR3 has 13 amino acids. The V and J ends lost 5 bases and 3 bases respectively, with 11 bases between them. Germline CDR1 reads MNHNY; CDR2 reads SVGAGI (reference sequence). The CDR3 region has the DNA TGTGCCAGCAGTGAGCGACAGTTCTACGAGCAGTACGTC. This codes for CASSERQFYEQYV.

This chain joins TRBV7-2 and TRBJ1-2; 9 bases are shared with TRBD1. Germline V lookup: CDR1 SGHTA, CDR2 FQGNSA. J lost 5 bases, V lost 0 bases, and 4 bases had no gene match. The CDR3 has 15 amino acids. CDR3: CASSLAPTGGYGYTF. The DNA for the CDR3 is TGTGCCAGCAGCTTAGCTCCGACAGGGGGTTATGGCTACACCTTC.

The chain is built from TRBV29-1 and TRBJ2-7; 8 positions agree with TRBD2. V lost 4 bases to trimming and J lost 12 bases; unmatched junction nucleotides: 8. Per the germline V gene, CDR1 is SQVTM and CDR2 is ANQGSEA. There are 11 residues in the CDR3. The CDR3 region is CSVAREDRRYF. The CDR3 DNA is TGCAGCGTTGCGCGGGAGGATCGTCGGTACTTC.

The chain couples TRBV9 to TRBJ1-3, with 9 bases that match TRBD1. Per the germline V gene, CDR1 is SGDLS and CDR2 is YYNGEE. After removal of 0 bases from V and 0 bases from J, the junction contained 10 bases not matched to a gene. CDR3 length: 19 amino acids. CDR3: CASSVVAGTGTSSGNTIYF. CDR3 in DNA: TGTGCCAGCAGCGTAGTGGCCGGGACAGGGACAAGCTCTGGAAACACCATATATTTT.

The chain joins TRBV6-5 to TRBJ2-7; maybe TRBD2 (5 bases). The CDR3 contains 15 residues. Germline CDR1 and CDR2: MNHEY and SVGAGI. Deletions cut 0 bases from V and 7 bases from J, with 16 bases between. The CDR3, as DNA: TGTGCCAGCAGTTACTCGGCGGGCGTTCCGGGGGAGCAGTACGTC. Protein: CASSYSAGVPGEQYV.

This clone showed up just once. The V gene is TRBV9, the J gene TRBJ2-2; 10 bases line up with TRBD2. The V gene's germline CDR1 is SGDLS and CDR2 YYNGEE. The CDR3 is made up of 17 amino acids. The junction had 10 bases not matched to a gene; V was cut back by 4 bases and J by 4 bases. Here the CDR3 DNA reads TGTGCCAGCAGCCCAGGGCTAGCGGGAGATGGCACCGGGGAGCTGTTTTTT. Amino acid sequence: CASSPGLAGDGTGELFF.

This sequence joins TRBV6-2 or TRBV6-3 and TRBJ1-1; D is unresolved. Germline CDR1 is MNHEY and CDR2 is SVGEGT. V lost 6 bases and J lost 5, with 16 bases in between. The CDR3 length is 14 residues. This CDR3 reads CASSSSWRETEAFF. CDR3 DNA sequence: TGTGCCAGCAGCTCCAGCTGGCGGGAGACTGAAGCTTTCTTT.

This clone appeared once. The rearrangement joins TRBV25-1 to TRBJ1-5; D possibly corresponds to TRBD1 (5 bases). V was clipped by 4 bases and J by 4 bases, with 8 bases between them. CDR3 length equals 13 residues. CDR1 and CDR2 (germline): MGHDK, SYGVNS. CDR3 bases: TGTGCCAGCAGTGGACAGACTAATCAGCCCCAGCATTTT. This sequence encodes CASSGQTNQPQHF.

This clone came up once. This rearrangement joins TRBV5-1 to TRBJ2-1, with a possible D match to TRBD2 (6 bases). The CDR3 spans 12 residues. The V gene lost 4 bases and the J gene lost 8 bases, with 10 bases spanning the gap. CDR1 SGHRS and CDR2 YFSETQ come from the germline V gene. The CDR3 is CASSRDSDEQFF. CDR3 bases: TGCGCCAGCAGCCGGGACTCCGATGAGCAGTTCTTC.

The rearrangement uses TRBV18 and TRBJ1-1, with D unclear. This CDR3 contains 13 residues. Between the trimmed V and J ends, which lost 1 base and 4 bases, there was a span of 7 bases. Germline values: CDR1 KGHSH, CDR2 LQKENI. The CDR3 spells CASSPLEATEAFF. DNA of the CDR3: TGTGCCAGCTCACCACTTGAGGCCACTGAAGCTTTCTTT.

The chain combines TRBV14 with TRBJ2-7, with 7 nucleotides matching TRBD1. From germline, CDR1 is SGHDN and CDR2 FVKESK. CDR3 length equals 15 residues. J gave up 2 bases and V 4 bases, and 8 bases lay outside the gene matches. In DNA, the CDR3 is TGTGCCAGCAGCCTTTTGACAGGGCCCCCCTACGAGCAGTACTTC. It yields the protein CASSLLTGPPYEQYF. The whole variable domain, remainder taken from reference TRBV14 and TRBJ2-7, is EAGVTQFPSHSVIEKGQTVTLRCDPISGHDNLYWYRRVMGKEIKFLLHFVKESKQDESGMPNNRFLAERTGGTYSTLKVQPAELEDSGVYFCASSLLTGPPYEQYFGPGTRLTVT.